Below are 18 T cell receptor beta chains sequenced from a single sample in a study of blood T cell repertoires in COVID-19 (TCRdb year 2020). Libraries were prepared through the immunoSEQ multiplex PCR assay. TCRdb obtained this table from immuneACCESS and retained in-frame rearrangements with V and J assigned. These tables miss some clones; where compared with another copy, unresolved V genes account for less than half of the shortfall, and the remainder is unexplained. The sample profile shows 20,000 to 30,000 clones; roughly 85% of them were found once. The ten biggest clones cover roughly a third of the sample. Material: peripheral blood. These receptors came from a human donor in a cohort sampled during active COVID-19.

The chain is built from TRBV25-1 and TRBJ2-1, with 14 bases aligning to TRBD2. The CDR3 runs to 15 residues. Germline V gene data show CDR1 as MGHDK and CDR2 as SYGVNS. V was pared by 6 bases and J by 7 bases, with 5 bases of the junction left unmatched. The DNA for the CDR3 is TGTGCCAGCAGCCCGACTAGCGGGGGGGCGAATGAGCAGTTCTTC. Its protein product is CASSPTSGGANEQFF. Full variable domain (rest looked up from reference TRBV25-1 and TRBJ2-1): EADIYQTPRYLVIGTGKKITLECSQTMGHDKMYWYQQDPGMELHLIHYSYGVNSTEKGDLSSESTVSRIRTEHFPLTLESARPSHTSQYLCASSPTSGGANEQFFGPGTRLTVL.

This clone was counted between two and nine times. The genes are TRBV5-1 and TRBJ1-4; D gene uncertain. The germline CDR1 and CDR2 sequences are SGHRS and YFSETQ. The CDR3 is 13 residues long. Trimming shortened V by 0 bases and J by 12 bases, and 12 bases separated the two germline ends. The CDR3: CASSLAGSRELFF. The CDR3 coding sequence is TGCGCCAGCAGCTTGGCCGGGAGCCGAGAACTGTTTTTT.

V and J are TRBV7-2 and TRBJ2-7, with TRBD1 matching over 9 bases. The CDR3 consists of 16 residues. In germline, CDR1 is SGHTA, CDR2 FQGNSA. The V segment lost 4 bases and the J segment 1 base; nucleotides outside the gene matches: 8. The CDR3 sequence: CASSSQGTGSSYEQYF. In DNA, the CDR3 is TGTGCCAGCAGCTCCCAAGGGACAGGGAGTTCCTACGAGCAGTACTTC. Complete variable domain (other parts from reference TRBV7-2 and TRBJ2-7): GAGVSQSPSNKVTEKGKDVELRCDPISGHTALYWYRQSLGQGLEFLIYFQGNSAPDKSGLPSDRFSAERTGGSVSTLTIQRTQQEDSAVYLCASSSQGTGSSYEQYFGPGTRLTVT.

Within the sample, this clone is medium-sized. V usage is TRBV2 and J usage is TRBJ1-3; 9 bases line up with TRBD1. Germline loops: CDR1 SNHLY, CDR2 FYNNEI. V lost 1 base, J lost 4 bases, and 2 bases stayed unmatched. CDR3 length: 15 amino acids. CDR3: CASSEGQGEGNTIYF. The CDR3 DNA reads TGTGCCAGCAGTGAAGGACAGGGGGAAGGAAACACCATATATTTT.

The gene calls are TRBV9 and TRBJ2-3; D is perhaps TRBD2 (5 bases). Germline V lookup: CDR1 SGDLS, CDR2 YYNGEE. V was trimmed by 4 bases and J by 2 bases, leaving 11 bases between them. This CDR3 is built from 14 residues. This chain's CDR3 is CASSPSGYTDTQYF. CDR3 sequence (DNA): TGTGCCAGCAGCCCCTCGGGGTACACAGATACGCAGTATTTT.

The V gene is TRBV20-1, the J gene TRBJ1-1; D is unclear. The CDR3 is made up of 11 amino acids. V dropped 7 bases and J dropped 1 base, with 7 bases sitting between them. The germline gives CDR1 DFQATT, CDR2 SNEGSKA (reference sequence). The CDR3 DNA reads as TGCAGTGGCGAGGGGAACACTGAAGCTTTCTTT. Translating gives CSGEGNTEAFF.

V gene TRBV7-7 combines with J gene TRBJ2-5, with TRBD2 as a possible D gene (6 bases). Per the germline V gene, CDR1 is SSHAT and CDR2 is FNYEAQ (reference sequence). This CDR3 region has 13 residues. V shed 5 bases and J shed 0 bases, with 7 bases lying between them. The CDR3 bases are TGTGCCAGCAGCCGGGACTACCAAGAGACCCAGTACTTC. This gives the protein CASSRDYQETQYF.

This clone was seen a few times. The J gene is TRBJ1-2, the V gene TRBV6-5; D might be TRBD1 (6 bases). Germline V gene data show CDR1 as MNHEY and CDR2 as SVGAGI. Trimming shortened V by 6 bases and J by 4 bases, and 9 bases separated the two germline ends. CDR3 length: 12 amino acids. The CDR3 nucleotides read TGTGCCAGCAGAGAGACAGGCTATGGCTACACCTTC. Translating gives CASRETGYGYTF.

The rearrangement uses TRBV27 and TRBJ1-2; 7 positions match TRBD1. Unmatched junction bases numbered 7, after V lost 5 bases and J lost 4 bases. Germline CDR1 is MNHEY and CDR2 is SMNVEV (reference sequence). This CDR3 contains 14 residues. Here the CDR3 DNA reads TGTGCCAGCAGTCGGTCGGGACAGACCTATGGCTACACCTTC. It codes for CASSRSGQTYGYTF.

This clone was counted only a few times. In the same sample, other DNA sequences code for this CDR3. The chain is built from TRBV30 and TRBJ2-7; TRBD2 might be the D (5 bases). Germline CDR1 GTSNPN, CDR2 SVGIG (reference sequence). The CDR3 sequence is 13 residues long. Trimming cost V 3 bases and J 2 bases, with 11 bases left between them. For the CDR3, the DNA is TGTGCCTGGAGCCTGGGAGAAACCTACGAGCAGTACTTC. Translating gives CAWSLGETYEQYF.

The chain employs TRBV4-3 and TRBJ2-3, with a possible D match to TRBD2 (5 bases). CDR1 is LGHNA and CDR2 is YSLEER in the germline V gene. The CDR3 runs to 14 residues. V was clipped by 1 base and J by 8 bases, with 13 bases between them. The CDR3 reads CASSQATGTGTQYF. The CDR3 bases are TGCGCCAGCAGCCAAGCCACGGGAACGGGTACGCAGTATTTT.

The chain carries TRBV28 and TRBJ2-6, with D possibly matching TRBD1 (7 bases). V was cut by 3 bases and J by 1 base, with 19 bases left in between. CDR3 length: 19 amino acids. Germline CDR1 reads MDHEN; CDR2 reads SYDVKM. The CDR3 here is CASSFGAGSGGSGANVLTF. The CDR3, as DNA: TGTGCCAGCAGTTTCGGAGCGGGTTCAGGGGGTTCTGGGGCCAACGTCCTGACTTTC.

V and J are TRBV10-3 and TRBJ2-7; 10 bases fit TRBD2. V trimming: 9 bases; J trimming: 6 bases; junction bases outside the gene matches: 14. Germline V CDR1 and CDR2: ENHRY, SYGVKD. The CDR3 covers 15 residues. In DNA, the CDR3 is TGTGCCATGAATAGCGGGAGGCCTTCAGAGGGCGAGCAGTACTTC. Translated, it gives CAMNSGRPSEGEQYF.

V is TRBV30 and J is TRBJ1-1, with 7 bases matching TRBD1. The CDR3 covers 15 residues. The V gene end was trimmed by 4 bases and the J gene end by 4 bases; junction bases not matched to a gene: 12. Per germline, CDR1 GTSNPN and CDR2 SVGIG (reference sequence). CDR3 nucleotide sequence: TGTGCCTGGATCACTGAGGGGACAGTTGTCACTGAAGCTTTCTTT. Its translation: CAWITEGTVVTEAFF.

This sequence joins TRBV19 and TRBJ2-7; 7 nucleotides match TRBD1. The CDR3 is 12 amino acids. The J segment lost 4 bases and the V segment lost 6 bases, leaving 3 bases of the junction unmatched. Germline V gives CDR1 LNHDA, CDR2 SQIVND (reference sequence). This CDR3 is CASSLQGYEQYF. In DNA form, the CDR3 reads TGTGCCAGTAGCCTACAGGGGTACGAGCAGTACTTC.

This clone was detected only a few times. The rearrangement links TRBV18 to TRBJ2-2, with D possibly being TRBD2 (6 bases). The CDR3 loop spans 12 amino acids. CDR1 and CDR2 (germline): KGHSH, LQKENI. V was cut by 6 bases and J by 4 bases, with 6 bases left in between. The DNA of the CDR3 is TGTGCCAGCTCGGGACTCACCGGGGAGCTGTTTTTT. Its protein product is CASSGLTGELFF. Full variable domain (remainder filled in from reference TRBV18 and TRBJ2-2): NAGVMQNPRHLVRRRGQEARLRCSPMKGHSHVYWYRQLPEEGLKFMVYLQKENIIDESGMPKERFSAEFPKEGPSILRIQQVVRGDSAAYFCASSGLTGELFFGEGSRLTVL.

This rearrangement joins TRBV5-1 to TRBJ2-7; 8 positions agree with TRBD2. The ends lost 0 bases at V and 0 bases at J; junction bases unmatched: 8. Germline CDR1 reads SGHRS; CDR2 reads YFSETQ. This CDR3 has 17 residues. CDR3 sequence reads: CASSLGSSGLRSYEQYF. CDR3 DNA: TGCGCCAGCAGCTTGGGGTCTAGCGGGCTTCGCTCCTACGAGCAGTACTTC.

The chain carries TRBV9 and TRBJ2-3; 9 nucleotides agree with TRBD2. J lost 3 bases, V lost 4 bases, and 6 bases had no gene match. The CDR3 sequence is 15 residues long. Germline assignment: CDR1 SGDLS and CDR2 YYNGEE. The CDR3 DNA reads TGTGCCAGCAGCCCCAGACTAGCGGTAACAGATACGCAGTATTTT. It is translated as CASSPRLAVTDTQYF.